Below, one T cell receptor (beta chain) is given with its context. Its specificity is not known. Primers: 60 Vbeta forward and 13 Jbeta reverse. Libraries were prepared by immunoSEQ multiplex PCR; TCRdb keeps only in-frame clonotypes and omits some of them. The table records 180,000 or so clones, approximately 82% of them present only once. The sample is drawn from a study of cytomegalovirus exposure and HLA in healthy donors. Study-wide points: Several top significant clusters appeared, in a later analysis, to be linked to common viral pathogens. TCR beta sequences reportedly predicted most subjects' HLA-A and HLA-B alleles accurately. Researchers reported in a later analysis that a missense DCLRE1C variant was tied to TCR beta V- and J-gene trimming.

Specimen: PBMCs. The source of this sequence is a woman between 40 and 55 years old in good health and CMV-seropositive.

CDR3 residues: CASSQAIAGNYEQYF. The CDR3 DNA reads as TGTGCCAGCAGCCAGGCTATAGCGGGGAACTACGAGCAGTACTTC. The chain links TRBV5-6 to TRBJ2-7, with TRBD2 matching over 8 bases. The CDR3 consists of 15 residues. Germline CDR1 SGHDT, CDR2 YYEEEE. V lost 4 bases, J lost 3 bases, and 9 bases stayed unmatched.